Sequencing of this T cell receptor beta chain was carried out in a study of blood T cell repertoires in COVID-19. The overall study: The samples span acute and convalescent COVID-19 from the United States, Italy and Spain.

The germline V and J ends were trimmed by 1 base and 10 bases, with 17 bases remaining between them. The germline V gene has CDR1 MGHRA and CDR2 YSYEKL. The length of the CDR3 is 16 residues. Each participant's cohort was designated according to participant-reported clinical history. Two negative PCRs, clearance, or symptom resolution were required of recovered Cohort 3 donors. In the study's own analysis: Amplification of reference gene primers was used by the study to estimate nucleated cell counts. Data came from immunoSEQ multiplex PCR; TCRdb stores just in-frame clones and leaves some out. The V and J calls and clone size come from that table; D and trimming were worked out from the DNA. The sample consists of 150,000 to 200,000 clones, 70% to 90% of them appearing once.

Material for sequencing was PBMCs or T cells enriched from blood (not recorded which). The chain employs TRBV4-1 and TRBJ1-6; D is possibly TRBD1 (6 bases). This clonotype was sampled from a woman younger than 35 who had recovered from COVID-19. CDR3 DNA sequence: TGCGCCAGCAGCCAAGCCCCCACAGGGATGGTATCACCCCTCCACTTT. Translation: CASSQAPTGMVSPLHF.